One sample yielded the 15 T cell receptor beta chains listed below, sequenced in a study of blood T cell repertoires in COVID-19. Profiling relied on immunoSEQ multiplex PCR, and the TCRdb table lists in-frame clones only, not all of them. There are 200,000 or so clones in the sample; 84% occur only once, and roughly 5.3% lies in the top ten. Sequencing input: peripheral blood. These receptors originate from a woman in her 70s with active or convalescent COVID-19.

J is TRBJ1-2 and V is TRBV11-2, with D maybe TRBD1 (6 bases). The CDR3 length is 13 residues. Trimming pared 5 bases from V and 4 bases from J, leaving 11 bases between. The germline V gene has CDR1 SGHAT and CDR2 FQNNGV. For the CDR3, the DNA is TGTGCCAGCAGCCCGAACAGGGCCTATGGCTACACCTTC. Translating it yields CASSPNRAYGYTF.

The rearrangement joins TRBV5-1 to TRBJ1-3; D gene unclear. Germline CDR1 reads SGHRS; CDR2 reads YFSETQ. This CDR3 contains 15 residues. V was shortened by 1 base and J by 2 bases, with 10 bases between the two germline ends. The CDR3 coding sequence is TGCGCCAGCAGCTTGACGGGTAACGCTGGAAACACCATATATTTT. It specifies CASSLTGNAGNTIYF.

This chain uses TRBV6-6 with TRBJ1-6; D is unclear. Looked up from germline, CDR1 is MNHNY and CDR2 is SVGAGI (reference sequence). The CDR3 is 15 amino acids. V was shortened by 2 bases and J by 7 bases, with 12 bases between the two germline ends. CDR3 nucleotide sequence: TGTGCCAGCAGTTACCAGCTAGGCTTAAATTCACCCCTCCACTTT. It encodes CASSYQLGLNSPLHF.

The chain combines TRBV29-1 with TRBJ2-7; D might be TRBD1 (6 bases). This CDR3 has 12 residues. Germline lookup yields CDR1 SQVTM and CDR2 ANQGSEA. Trimming stripped 4 bases from V and 3 bases from J, with 10 bases between. CDR3 sequence reads: CSVAQGNYEQYF. The CDR3 coding sequence is TGCAGCGTTGCTCAGGGGAACTACGAGCAGTACTTC.

This sequence joins TRBV5-1 and TRBJ2-7; D might be TRBD1 (6 bases). V lost 0 bases to trimming and J lost 0 bases, with 10 bases between them. Germline CDR1 is SGHRS and CDR2 is YFSETQ. This CDR3 contains 15 residues. The CDR3 DNA reads as TGCGCCAGCAGCTTGGAGGGGGTGGGCTCCTACGAGCAGTACTTC. Amino acid sequence: CASSLEGVGSYEQYF.

The sample holds one count of this clone. This chain uses TRBV7-2 with TRBJ2-5; 13 bases fit TRBD2. This CDR3 has 18 amino acids. V lost 4 bases, J lost 6 bases, and 14 bases stayed unmatched. The germline CDR1 and CDR2 sequences are SGHTA and FQGNSA. This chain's CDR3 is CASSSLRLAGGGSQTQYF. The CDR3 DNA reads as TGTGCCAGCAGCTCTCTTAGACTAGCGGGAGGAGGCTCCCAGACCCAGTACTTC.

The V and J genes are TRBV7-2 and TRBJ2-2; no definite D call. Germline values: CDR1 SGHTA, CDR2 FQGNSA. The CDR3 covers 13 residues. The V end was cut by 2 bases, the J end by 5 bases, with 6 bases between. The chain's CDR3 is CASSLQQTGELFF. As DNA, the CDR3 is TGTGCCAGCAGCTTACAACAAACCGGGGAGCTGTTTTTT. Drawing the rest from reference TRBV7-2 and TRBJ2-2, the complete variable domain is GAGVSQSPSNKVTEKGKDVELRCDPISGHTALYWYRQSLGQGLEFLIYFQGNSAPDKSGLPSDRFSAERTGGSVSTLTIQRTQQEDSAVYLCASSLQQTGELFFGEGSRLTVL.

This clone was seen more than once but under ten times. This chain links TRBV7-2 with TRBJ1-2; possibly TRBD1 for D (5 bases). The CDR3 has 14 amino acids. CDR1 is SGHTA and CDR2 is FQGNSA in the germline V gene. The V end lost 3 bases, the J end lost 1 base, and 9 bases lay between the germline ends. The chain's CDR3 is CASSFERGNYGYTF. The CDR3, as DNA: TGTGCCAGCAGCTTTGAAAGGGGTAACTATGGCTACACCTTC. The full variable domain, rest sourced from reference TRBV7-2 and TRBJ1-2, is GAGVSQSPSNKVTEKGKDVELRCDPISGHTALYWYRQSLGQGLEFLIYFQGNSAPDKSGLPSDRFSAERTGGSVSTLTIQRTQQEDSAVYLCASSFERGNYGYTFGSGTRLTVV.

In this sample, this clone turned up a few times. The chain carries TRBV10-1 and TRBJ1-6, with D possibly being TRBD1 (5 bases). The germline gives CDR1 WNHNN, CDR2 SYGVQD (reference sequence). There are 13 residues in the CDR3. The V gene lost 7 bases and the J gene lost 7 bases, with 11 bases spanning the gap. The CDR3 is CASTDMLNSPLHF. CDR3 nucleotide sequence: TGCGCCAGCACGGACATGTTAAATTCACCCCTCCACTTT.

The chain links TRBV6-1 to TRBJ2-7; 8 bases agree with TRBD1. The trim removed 2 bases at V and 7 bases at J, leaving 10 bases unmatched. The CDR3 is 15 residues long. Germline CDR1 reads MNHNS; CDR2 reads SASEGT. This CDR3 is CASSEPRGQKREQYF. CDR3 bases: TGTGCCAGCAGTGAACCCAGGGGGCAAAAAAGGGAGCAGTACTTC.

This chain connects TRBV13 to TRBJ2-1; 9 bases fit TRBD2. Per the germline V gene, CDR1 is PRHDT and CDR2 is FYEKMQ (reference sequence). V shed 7 bases, J shed 7 bases, and the junction held 8 bases outside the gene matches. The length of the CDR3 is 14 residues. The CDR3 coding sequence is TGTGCCAGCACGCCAGGACTAGCGATAAATGAGCAGTTCTTC. This codes for CASTPGLAINEQFF.

This sequence joins TRBV5-1 and TRBJ2-7, with 11 bases identical to TRBD1. This CDR3 has 15 residues. Losses at the gene ends were 4 bases for V and 2 bases for J; bases not matched to a gene: 5. Germline CDR1 SGHRS, CDR2 YFSETQ. For the CDR3, the DNA is TGCGCCAGCAGCCGCTCGGGACAGGGGGCCTACGAGCAGTACTTC. Amino acids: CASSRSGQGAYEQYF.

The rearrangement uses TRBV19 and TRBJ2-4, with 9 positions matching TRBD1. Germline assignment: CDR1 LNHDA and CDR2 SQIVND (reference sequence). The CDR3 loop spans 15 amino acids. Trimming at V came to 6 bases and at J to 16 bases, leaving 19 bases not matched to a gene. CDR3 coding DNA: TGTGCCAGTAGGCGCCAACAGGGGGCTGGCTTCCCTCGTTACTTC. Encoded protein: CASRRQQGAGFPRYF.

The chain is built from TRBV10-2 and TRBJ2-3; 7 nucleotides match TRBD2. CDR1 is WSHSY, CDR2 SAAADI, per germline. The CDR3 consists of 16 residues. V gave up 7 bases and J gave up 2 bases; unmatched junction bases: 12. This CDR3 reads CASTRGGSGYTDTQYF. CDR3 coding DNA: TGCGCCAGCACCCGCGGGGGTAGCGGATACACAGATACGCAGTATTTT.

The chain is built from TRBV10-2 and TRBJ1-1; 8 bases agree with TRBD1. The CDR3 totals 18 residues. Germline CDR1 and CDR2: WSHSY and SAAADI. V was clipped by 2 bases and J by 0 bases; unmatched bases: 11. CDR3 region: CASSEPRARDRMNTEAFF. CDR3 in DNA: TGCGCCAGCAGTGAGCCCCGGGCCCGGGACAGGATGAACACTGAAGCTTTCTTT.